This T cell receptor (beta chain) is drawn from a study of cytomegalovirus exposure and HLA in healthy donors (dated by TCRdb to the late 2010s). Turning to the overall study: In an earlier analysis of roughly 590 of the donors, 276 Gb of sequence data and roughly 100 million unique TCR beta sequences from 150 million to 200 million T cells were reported. An early release that covered roughly 600 HLA-typed donors contained about 300 gigabases of sequencing data and about 84 million unique TCR sequences. Of the 398 genotyped donors, 81% were placed in the genetic ancestry cluster associated with self-reported Caucasian donors. The study aimed to test whether cataloging public T cell receptors could reveal signatures of past pathogen exposure. The study profiled the T cell repertoires of 666 subjects by immunosequencing and related them to cytomegalovirus serostatus. Besides the first cohort of about 730 subjects, a separate validation cohort made up of 120 different subjects was used. The study combined high-throughput TCR immunosequencing, statistical association of individual TCRs with disease status, and machine learning to predict cytomegalovirus infection status. In a later analysis, previously published TCR beta repertoires from fewer than 750 donors were re-analyzed and high-resolution HLA genotyping was added so that TCR occurrence patterns could be studied. The later analysis used no new phenotypic data to find candidate immune exposures, relying instead on TCR beta sequences and their occurrence across donors. In an earlier analysis of roughly 600 of the donors, high-throughput TCR beta sequencing was used to judge whether each TCR beta V gene segment behaved as functional or pseudogenic. Alongside the repertoire data, information on donor age, sex, ethnicity and CMV serostatus was compiled. A later genetic analysis took genome-wide SNP genotypes for about 55% of the 666 donors and used that subset as a discovery cohort. Every repertoire in the discovery cohort had been generated on one and the same sequencing platform. HLA typing covered class I and class II loci at four-digit resolution. Typing coverage differed by locus: A, B, C, DRB1 and DQB1 were typed in about 629-630 donors, DQA1 in 500 to 550, DPA1 in nearly 610, and DPB1 in roughly 450. Four to six DR-DQ haplotypes were handled as single units for association and clustering because linkage in the cohort was strong. On average, over 200,000 unique TCR beta nucleotide sequences were sequenced per donor among some 420 genotyped donors of the cohort, with roughly 18% of those sequences being non-productive. Summary of the overall study and its limitations: Some IMGT-functional V segments, including TRBV6-2 and TRBV6-3, could not be told apart with the 87-base-pair reads, so those segments were excluded. In a later analysis, around 17,000 TCR beta sequences were associated with specific HLA alleles at a false discovery rate of 0.05. In a later genetic analysis, fewer N-insertions in productive TCRs were reported among donors in an Asian-associated ancestry cluster than the roughly 700-donor mean. For the cohort, immune exposure information was limited to CMV serostatus. A cluster of highly shared sequence variants was judged likely to represent a technical artifact of the sequencing pipeline. Because some donors lacked HLA typing at each locus, the association tests relied only on the typed subset. Only TCR beta chains were sequenced in this cohort, and the absence of alpha or paired-chain data limited detectable features. Most TCR sequences were seen in very few donors, while some public TCRs were found in many individuals. Several of the top co-occurrence clusters appeared to be linked to parvovirus B19, influenza, CMV and Epstein-Barr virus, according to a later analysis. The authors suggested that the approach could potentially be extended to other disease states and immunological phenotypes. Because counts were too low, seventeen rarely observed V segments, including chromosome 9 orphons, were left out of the earlier analysis of a few hundred of the donors. Strong co-occurrence of HLA alleles, especially DR and DQ, made assigning TCR associations to individual alleles difficult. According to a later analysis, TCR association rates differed among HLA loci, with DRB1 alleles showing the most associated TCRs and HLA-C alleles showing the fewest. The study listed 150 to 200 TCR beta chains as associated with cytomegalovirus. Linkage disequilibrium might explain the correlated functional status among segregating V segments, but an unknown experimental factor could not be ruled out. A few of the identified cytomegalovirus-associated TCR beta chains were confirmed in vitro to be specific for cytomegalovirus antigens. The classifier was reported to diagnose cytomegalovirus status with high specificity and sensitivity in both the original cohort and the validation cohort. A later analysis found that HLA-associated TCR beta chains were more clonally expanded and had lower generation probabilities than equally common non-associated chains. A further reported finding was that TCR beta sequences accurately predicted the HLA-A and HLA-B alleles for most subjects in the first cohort. An association between a missense DCLRE1C variant and V-gene and J-gene trimming of TCR beta chains was found in a later genetic analysis and replicated in an independent cohort. Roughly uniform sequencing depth across donors was assumed in presence/absence analyses, although this assumption may not hold. According to a later analysis, most CMV-associated TCR beta chains appeared to be HLA-restricted, and the HLA associations seemed to be driven largely by CMV exposure. In an earlier analysis of fewer than 700 of the donors, most TCR beta V segments appeared in productive rearrangements about 87% or about 30% of the time, broadly matching IMGT annotations.

The library was built by means of the immunoSEQ multiplex PCR assay. For the multiplex PCR, a mixture combining 60 forward primers for TCR Vbeta segments and 13 reverse primers for TCR Jbeta segments was used. The CDR3 region of rearranged TCR beta genes was amplified from genomic DNA with a multiplex PCR assay. The amplified TCR beta libraries were sequenced on the Illumina HiSeq System as 87-base-pair reads. In the paper's pipeline: A later analysis tallied 75 million to 95 million unique TCR beta chains across the 650 to 750 repertoires, and about 10 million of those chains were shared by two or more donors. Raw reads were error-corrected and collapsed into unique sequences with a nearest-neighbor algorithm that merged closely related sequences to remove PCR and sequencing errors. V, D and J gene segments were assigned by aligning CDR3 sequences to IMGT reference sequences. For a sequence to be retained, at least a six-nucleotide match to both a V gene segment and a J gene segment was required. Rearrangements were called productive when the CDR3 lacked stop codons and stayed in frame with V and J; all others were non-productive. CDR3 was defined by IMGT convention, running from the second conserved V-encoded cysteine to the conserved J-encoded phenylalanine. The earlier analysis of a few hundred of the donors excluded any sequence lacking an unambiguous match to a single V gene segment. An earlier analysis of 587 of the donors called V segments functional above 56.7% productive rearrangements and segregating when the between-donor standard deviation exceeded 5%. A statistical classification framework was built to diagnose cytomegalovirus status from the catalog of TCR beta chain sequences. A later analysis assigned V and J genes by comparing TCR nucleotide sequences with IMGT/GENE-DB human TR gene sequences. Using the TCRdist pipeline, a later analysis assigned CDR3 sequences along with most-parsimonious VDJ recombination scenarios. A later analysis defined each TCR beta chain by its CDR3 amino acid sequence plus V-gene family, and excluded reads lacking a unique V-gene family. To address suspected cross-contamination and a sequencing artifact, a later analysis removed 592 highly shared, low-generation-probability nucleotide sequences. A later analysis calculated a clonal expansion index for each public chain from normalized within-repertoire ranks of inferred template counts. In a later analysis, generation probabilities were computed with a VDJ recombination model fitted to out-of-frame rearrangements, and the resulting probabilities were checked against IGoR. Hypergeometric tests were used in a later analysis to score TCR-TCR, TCR-HLA and TCR-CMV co-occurrence, with a repertoire-size bias correction applied to the TCR pairs. In a later analysis, false discovery rates were estimated by permuting HLA or CMV assignments 20 times. In a later analysis, co-occurring TCRs were grouped using DBSCAN, with TCRdist sequence similarity added in when clustering inside HLA-allele-positive subsets. Co-occurrence clustering excluded repertoires with fewer than 30,000 or more than 120,000 public chains, plus five with anomalous nucleotide sharing. This immuneACCESS table, as held by TCRdb, lists in-frame sequences with V and J called but not all clones. Of the missing ones, under half trace to an unresolved V gene in checked studies; the others have no known cause. The DNA gave D and trimming, while V, J and clone size come from that table. The sample table lists around 180,000 clones, around 87% of them with a count of one. Approximately 1.5% of the sample goes to the ten largest clones.

The cohort consisted of approximately 690 healthy bone marrow donors. All cohort members were sampled while nominally healthy, although unrecorded immune exposures were likely present. The donor tested CMV seronegative and was one of the 352 seronegative cohort members. A peripheral blood sample was collected from each donor, and TCR beta sequencing was performed on peripheral blood mononuclear cells. The Qiagen DNeasy Blood Extraction Kit was used to extract genomic DNA from the blood cell samples. Reading the germline V gene (reference sequence) gives CDR1 LNHDA and CDR2 SQIVND. Trimming takes 3 bases from V and 1 base from J, and the germline ends sit 9 bases apart. The CDR3, cysteine through phenylalanine, is 14 amino acids long. Here the CDR3 DNA is all that survives: 42 bases in frame from base 1. Comments on this clone: It lacks a known antigen. Base qualities are not provided; no much larger clone lies one nucleotide away.

The sequence came from a woman younger than 35 in good health and CMV-seronegative. The rearranged segments are TRBV19 and TRBJ1-1; the D gene is possibly TRBD1, with 6 bases matching. The sequenced sample consisted of PBMCs. The encoded CDR3 is CASSIPTGNTEAFF. The nucleotides read TGTGCCAGTAGTATCCCGACAGGGAACACTGAAGCTTTCTTT.